These T cell receptor beta chains were read from a single sample in a study of blood T cell repertoires in COVID-19. Sequencing used immunoSEQ multiplex PCR; TCRdb keeps in-frame clones, though not all of them. The sample holds 100,000 to 150,000 clones, approximately 81% seen once. The sample comprised peripheral blood. These receptors were obtained from a man aged 35 to 55 with active or convalescent COVID-19. CDR3s include the opening cysteine and the closing phenylalanine or tryptophan.

v_call	cdr3_aa
TRBV4-1	CASAVGAGEKLFF
TRBV7-9	CASSLRSGGAWEQYF
TRBV9	CASSVGTRGASYNEQFF
TRBV6-5	CASSSTGRPSSPLHF
TRBV7-6	CASSLKRLAEVSADYEQYF
TRBV28	CASTRGSTGELFF
TRBV6-6	CASSFPGQGSYGYTF
TRBV11-2	CASSQAGKSTNEKLFF
TRBV18	CASSPGTWGTYEQYF
TRBV6-2/TRBV6-3	CASSEGLVIGELFF
TRBV5-6	CASSPTGVGTEAFF
TRBV28	CASSTAGTGYEKLFF
TRBV7-3	CASSSDSSGNTIYF
TRBV28	CASSPGEYGRSSGNTIYF
TRBV5-4	CASSLRGGTGNTIYF
TRBV5-1	CASTQQGRNTEAFF
TRBV7-3	CASSLTLDGANTGELFF
TRBV15	CATSRPDRGSEQYF
TRBV11-3	CASSLDDSWGVPYNEQFF
TRBV6-5	CASSQGRTEAFF
TRBV11-2	CASSLDRGTGELFF
TRBV11-2	CASSSPGTGQYEQYF
TRBV5-1	CASSVRGGYGYTF
TRBV5-6	CASRQTGRSYNSPLHF
TRBV11-2	CASSATGTEGEKLFF
TRBV24-1	CATSDTGQGNEKLFF
TRBV29-1	CSVEQGRVAFF
TRBV5-5	CASSPTGYPGNTIYF
TRBV4-2	CASSQEDRGRQPQHF
TRBV9	CASSVDHQQGPDTQYF
TRBV12-3/TRBV12-4	CASSLPSFSPLHF
TRBV6-2/TRBV6-3	CASSLGGATDTQYF
TRBV6-2/TRBV6-3	CASSLAGLANEQFF
TRBV5-6	CASSVPGKGYGYTF
TRBV7-9	CASSSQGPTNTGELFF
TRBV4-1	CASSQGEVSGGEAFF
TRBV6-5	CASREGTSYEQYF
TRBV7-8	CASSLGASSYNSPLHF
TRBV5-4	CASSRYGQGRGLNTEAFF
TRBV4-3	CASSQGRRRLSGANVLTF
TRBV30	CAWSGTAGQYF
TRBV29-1	CSVEVEAQGLYGYTF
TRBV11-2	CASSLYSNYGYTF
TRBV24-1	CATSDYRGPNEQFF
TRBV6-5	CATLAPQWRTDTQYF
TRBV2	CASRVAQGPLEQYF
TRBV5-4	CASSDHRVGQPQHF
TRBV19	CASTPRDRGGKLFF
TRBV6-5	CASSYSGRVGEKLFF
TRBV30	CAQFRVPNYGYTF
TRBV10-1	CASSTGLHNEQFF
TRBV9	CASSVGGQGDEQYF
TRBV28	CASSLLAEVKTQYF
TRBV6-5	CASSYSLGPGNTIYF
TRBV27	CASTGILTDTQYF
TRBV19	CASNPRPGQGFDTEAFF
TRBV30	CAWSVPAAPRQFF
TRBV5-1	CASSPARVGETQYF
TRBV19	CASSPRQGSETQYF
TRBV9	CASSALSTGSGEQYF